The sequence of this TCR beta chain was determined in a study of regulatory and conventional T cells in RAG deficiency. As regards this clone: Antigen: not known.

Study-wide results and limits: In Omenn syndrome, Treg and Tconv repertoires overlapped >85%. Other subsets showed about 9-fold reductions, but Treg unique TCR beta sequences fell 95 to 100-fold in these patients. RAG-deficient patients showed markedly lower Shannon entropy and higher Simpson indices than control T-cell subsets.

Blood CD4+ CD25-low CD127-high conventional T cells supplied the genomic DNA template. The V gene end was trimmed by 3 bases and the J gene end by 9 bases; junction bases not matched to a gene: 10. Per the germline V gene, CDR1 is SGHRS and CDR2 is YFSETQ. The length of the CDR3 is 15 residues. The data were produced by immunoSEQ multiplex PCR, yet TCRdb's version contains in-frame clones alone and is incomplete. The data contain tens of thousands of clones, approximately 96% of them singletons. These data were also filed under a second study, of regulatory T cells. As that study records: The PCR used 52 TRBV and 13 TRBJ primers.

The specimen was CD25- CD4+ T cells sorted from blood. The chain has TRBV5-1 and TRBJ2-1, with 9 bases aligning to TRBD2. The sequence was obtained from a human donor in good health. The chain's CDR3 is CASSYIAGAGGEQFF. The CDR3 DNA reads TGCGCCAGCAGCTACATAGCGGGGGCGGGGGGTGAGCAGTTCTTC.